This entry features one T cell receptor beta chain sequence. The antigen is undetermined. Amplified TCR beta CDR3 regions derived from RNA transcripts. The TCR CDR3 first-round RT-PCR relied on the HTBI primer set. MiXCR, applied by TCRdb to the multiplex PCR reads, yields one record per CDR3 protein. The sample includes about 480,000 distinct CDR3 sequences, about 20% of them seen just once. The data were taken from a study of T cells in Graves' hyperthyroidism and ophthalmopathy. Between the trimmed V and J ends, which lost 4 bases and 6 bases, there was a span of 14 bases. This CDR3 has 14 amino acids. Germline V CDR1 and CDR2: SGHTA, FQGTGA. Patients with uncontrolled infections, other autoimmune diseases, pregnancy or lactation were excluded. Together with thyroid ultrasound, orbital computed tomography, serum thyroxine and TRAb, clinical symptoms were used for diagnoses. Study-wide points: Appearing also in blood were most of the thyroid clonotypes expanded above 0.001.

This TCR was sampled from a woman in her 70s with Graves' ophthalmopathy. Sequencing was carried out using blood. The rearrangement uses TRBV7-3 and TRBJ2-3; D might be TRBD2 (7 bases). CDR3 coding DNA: TGTGCCAGCAGCTCAAGGGGGGGGCCCGATACGCAGTATTTT. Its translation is CASSSRGGPDTQYF.